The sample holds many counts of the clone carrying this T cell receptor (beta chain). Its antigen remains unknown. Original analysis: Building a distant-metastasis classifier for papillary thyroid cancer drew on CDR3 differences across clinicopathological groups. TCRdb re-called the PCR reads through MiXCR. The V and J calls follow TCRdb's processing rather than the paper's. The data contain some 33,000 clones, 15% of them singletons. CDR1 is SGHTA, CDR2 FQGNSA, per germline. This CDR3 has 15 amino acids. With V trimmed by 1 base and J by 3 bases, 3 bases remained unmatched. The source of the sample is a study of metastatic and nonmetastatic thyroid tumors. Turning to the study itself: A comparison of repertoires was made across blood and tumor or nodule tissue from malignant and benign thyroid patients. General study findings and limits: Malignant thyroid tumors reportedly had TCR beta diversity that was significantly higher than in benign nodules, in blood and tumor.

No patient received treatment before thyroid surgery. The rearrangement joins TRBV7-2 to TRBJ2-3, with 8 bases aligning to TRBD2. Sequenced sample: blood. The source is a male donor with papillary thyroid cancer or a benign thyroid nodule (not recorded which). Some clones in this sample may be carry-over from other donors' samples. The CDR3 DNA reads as TGTGCCAGCAGCTTAGTCATAGCGGGAACAGATACGCAGTATTTT. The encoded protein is CASSLVIAGTDTQYF.